These 24 T cell receptor beta chains originate from one sample sequenced in a study of T cells in Graves' hyperthyroidism and ophthalmopathy. Amplified regions were TCR beta CDR3 sequences from RNA transcripts. A set of HTBI primers served as the primers for a first-round RT-PCR of the TCR CDR3. TCRdb re-analysed the multiplex PCR reads in MiXCR, keeping a single row per CDR3 protein. Here the sample spans around 500,000 distinct CDR3 sequences, 13% to 15% being singletons. Sequencing input: blood. The receptors were sampled from a woman aged 18-29 years with Graves' hyperthyroidism.

The chain uses TRBV19 and TRBJ2-2, with TRBD2 matching 10 bases. The V segment lost 5 bases and the J segment 3 bases; nucleotides outside the gene matches: 6. The CDR3 has 16 amino acids. Germline lookup yields CDR1 LNHDA and CDR2 SQIVND (reference sequence). CDR3 residues: CASSLLAGLHTGELFF. The CDR3 DNA follows: TGTGCCAGTAGTTTACTAGCGGGGTTACACACCGGGGAGCTGTTTTTT.

This clonotype was counted ten times or more. The chain recombines TRBV2 with TRBJ1-3; perhaps TRBD1 as D (6 bases). Germline CDR1 SNHLY, CDR2 FYNNEI. The CDR3 length is 15 residues. Trimming cost V 3 bases and J 3 bases, with 12 bases left between them. Here the CDR3 reads CASSDMGGLGNTIYF. The CDR3 DNA reads as TGTGCCAGCAGTGATATGGGGGGCCTTGGAAACACCATATATTTT.

This clonotype has at least ten counts. This rearrangement joins TRBV18 to TRBJ2-7, with TRBD1 identical over 10 bases. CDR1 KGHSH and CDR2 LQKENI come from the germline V gene. V gave up 0 bases and J gave up 2 bases; unmatched junction bases: 7. This CDR3 is built from 17 residues. The CDR3, as DNA: TGTGCCAGCTCACCACCCGGACAGGGGGTGAAAGCCTACGAGCAGTACTTC. This codes for CASSPPGQGVKAYEQYF.

The rearrangement uses TRBV7-8 and TRBJ2-5, with TRBD2 matching over 7 bases. The V segment lost 5 bases and the J segment 3 bases; nucleotides outside the gene matches: 12. CDR1 and CDR2 from the germline V gene are SGHVS and FQNEAQ. This CDR3 region has 16 residues. Here the CDR3 reads CASSRMRGTLKETQYF. Here the CDR3 DNA reads TGTGCCAGCAGCCGGATGCGGGGGACGTTGAAAGAGACCCAGTACTTC.

A few counts support this clonotype. V is TRBV30 and J is TRBJ2-7; D unresolved. This CDR3 is 12 amino acids long. V lost 0 bases and J lost 4, with 7 bases in between. Germline CDR1 and CDR2: GTSNPN and SVGIG (reference sequence). The CDR3 loop is CAWSVLAYEQYF. The CDR3 DNA reads as TGTGCCTGGAGTGTACTTGCGTACGAGCAGTACTTC.

A few counts support this clonotype. The chain couples TRBV6-1 to TRBJ1-5, with 7 bases aligning to TRBD1. The V segment lost 5 bases and the J segment 2 bases; nucleotides outside the gene matches: 6. This CDR3 is 15 amino acids long. Germline CDR1 MNHNS, CDR2 SASEGT. The CDR3 region is CASSPNRGGNQPQHF. CDR3 sequence (DNA): TGTGCCAGCAGTCCGAACAGGGGTGGCAATCAGCCCCAGCATTTT.

There are many counts of this clonotype. The chain is built from TRBV3-1 and TRBJ1-2; 7 positions agree with TRBD1. Germline loops: CDR1 LGHDT, CDR2 YNNKEL (reference sequence). J gave up 4 bases and V 6 bases, and 14 bases lay outside the gene matches. This CDR3 comprises 16 residues. In DNA form, the CDR3 reads TGTGCCAGCAGTCTCGACGCCAGGGGGTTCACCTATGGCTACACCTTC. Protein sequence: CASSLDARGFTYGYTF.

This clonotype was counted between two and nine times. V and J are TRBV15 and TRBJ2-1; TRBD2 is a possible D gene (5 bases). The V gene lost 0 bases and the J gene lost 4 bases, with 16 bases spanning the gap. This CDR3 is built from 17 residues. Germline V gene sequence: CDR1 LNHNV, CDR2 YYDKDF (reference sequence). CDR3 sequence (DNA): TGTGCCACCAGCAGAGAGAGAGAAACCAGAGGGTACAATGAGCAGTTCTTC. Encoded protein: CATSRERETRGYNEQFF.

This clonotype was recorded at least ten times. This chain uses TRBV14 with TRBJ2-5; D is perhaps TRBD2 (6 bases). Germline V gene sequence: CDR1 SGHDN, CDR2 FVKESK. The CDR3 contains 14 residues. Trimming left V 1 base short and J 2 bases short, with 8 bases between. The CDR3 DNA sequence: TGTGCCAGCAGCCAAGTCCTAGCGCAAGAGACCCAGTACTTC. Its protein is CASSQVLAQETQYF.

The table lists this clonotype with a few counts. The chain recombines TRBV25-1 with TRBJ1-1, with D possibly matching TRBD1 (5 bases). Trimming shortened V by 2 bases and J by 3 bases, and 13 bases separated the two germline ends. Germline lookup yields CDR1 MGHDK and CDR2 SYGVNS. This CDR3 region has 15 residues. As DNA, the CDR3 is TGTGCCAGCAGTGAAACGCTGACAGCCGACACTGAAGCTTTCTTT. This translates into CASSETLTADTEAFF.

The sample holds many counts of this clonotype. J is TRBJ2-3 and V is TRBV15; 10 bases map to TRBD2. Germline assignment: CDR1 LNHNV and CDR2 YYDKDF (reference sequence). The CDR3 runs to 15 residues. Losses at the gene ends were 4 bases for V and 5 bases for J; bases not matched to a gene: 6. CDR3: CATSNSGRVGDTQYF. The CDR3 DNA reads TGTGCCACCAGCAACAGCGGGAGGGTAGGAGATACGCAGTATTTT.

This clonotype was seen many times. The chain employs TRBV12-3 or TRBV12-4 and TRBJ2-1, with 11 bases fitting TRBD2. The CDR3 extends over 16 amino acids. The junction had 6 bases not matched to a gene; V was cut back by 1 base and J by 7 bases. CDR3 amino acids: CASSLESLAGENEQFF. The CDR3 bases are TGTGCCAGCAGTTTAGAGTCACTAGCGGGAGAGAATGAGCAGTTCTTC.

The genes are TRBV19 and TRBJ2-1; D is unclear. The CDR3 is 10 residues long. Trimming removed 6 bases at V and 7 bases at J, with 4 bases between. Per germline, CDR1 LNHDA and CDR2 SQIVND (reference sequence). This CDR3 is CASRQNEQFF. The CDR3, as DNA: TGTGCCAGTAGGCAAAATGAGCAGTTCTTC.

This clonotype was observed many times. The chain has TRBV27 and TRBJ2-7; 10 positions match TRBD1. The V gene end was trimmed by 2 bases and the J gene end by 6 bases; junction bases not matched to a gene: 1. The CDR3 is 13 amino acids. Germline V gives CDR1 MNHEY, CDR2 SMNVEV (reference sequence). Here the CDR3 DNA reads TGTGCCAGCAGTTTACGGGACAGGGGCGAGCAGTACTTC. Protein: CASSLRDRGEQYF.

This clonotype has a count of ten or more. The genes are TRBV9 and TRBJ2-3; D is possibly TRBD1 (5 bases). V was shortened by 0 bases and J by 2 bases, with 7 bases between the two germline ends. The CDR3 has 14 amino acids. In germline, CDR1 is SGDLS, CDR2 YYNGEE. CDR3 DNA sequence: TGTGCCAGCAGCGTAGGACAGACCACAGATACGCAGTATTTT. Translating gives CASSVGQTTDTQYF.

This clonotype was seen at least ten times. The rearrangement uses TRBV12-3 or TRBV12-4 and TRBJ1-2; D call uncertain. The CDR3 totals 15 residues. Trimming removed 8 bases at V and 0 bases at J, with 16 bases between. The DNA of the CDR3 is TGTGCCAGCTCAATCGGGTGGGCAGCTAACTATGGCTACACCTTC. It codes for CASSIGWAANYGYTF.

The table lists this clonotype with many counts. The chain combines TRBV2 with TRBJ2-7; possibly TRBD1 or TRBD2 for D (6 bases each). Trimming took off 2 bases at V and 2 bases at J, with 10 bases between the two ends. This CDR3 comprises 14 residues. In germline, CDR1 is SNHLY, CDR2 FYNNEI. In nucleotides, the CDR3 is TGTGCCAGCAGTGAAAGGGGGGAGCCCTACGAGCAGTACGTC. It is translated as CASSERGEPYEQYV.

The genes are TRBV9 and TRBJ2-3, with 7 bases matching TRBD1. Trimming at V came to 4 bases and at J to 0 bases, leaving 8 bases not matched to a gene. The CDR3 is 16 amino acids. Germline V gene lookup returns CDR1 SGDLS and CDR2 YYNGEE. The CDR3 DNA follows: TGTGCCAGCAGCAAAGGGACAGTCACTAGCACAGATACGCAGTATTTT. It translates to CASSKGTVTSTDTQYF.

This chain joins TRBV3-1 and TRBJ2-3; 8 bases align to TRBD2. Unmatched junction bases numbered 8, after V lost 2 bases and J lost 4 bases. The CDR3 sequence is 16 residues long. CDR1 and CDR2 (germline): LGHDT, YNNKEL (reference sequence). The DNA for the CDR3 is TGTGCCAGCAGCCAAAAAGCGGGAGAGCGGGCAGATACGCAGTATTTT. This codes for CASSQKAGERADTQYF.

This clonotype was recorded a few times. This chain uses TRBV19 with TRBJ2-4; D is possibly TRBD2 (5 bases). Trimming cost V 8 bases and J 3 bases, with 11 bases left between them. The length of the CDR3 is 13 residues. Germline V lookup: CDR1 LNHDA, CDR2 SQIVND (reference sequence). The DNA for the CDR3 is TGTGCCAGTCGAGAGGGCGGCAAAAACATTCAGTACTTC. It codes for CASREGGKNIQYF.

This clonotype was seen more than once but under ten times. The V call is TRBV3-1, the J call TRBJ2-5; TRBD2 might be the D (6 bases). The CDR3 covers 15 residues. V lost 2 bases and J lost 1, with 11 bases in between. CDR1 is LGHDT and CDR2 is YNNKEL in the germline V gene (reference sequence). The chain's CDR3 is CASSQNSGFQETQYF. The CDR3 bases are TGTGCCAGCAGCCAAAATAGCGGTTTCCAAGAGACCCAGTACTTC.

Turning to this clonotype: This may stem from a read error, because a much larger clone lies one nucleotide away. The chain couples TRBV12-3 or TRBV12-4 to TRBJ1-1; the D is unclear. CDR3 size: 10 residues. CDR3 coding DNA: TGTGCCAGCAGTTTCACTGAAACTTTCTTT. Translated, it gives CASSFTETFF.

This clonotype was seen at least ten times. This sequence joins TRBV19 and TRBJ2-6; no definite D call. The CDR3 extends over 16 amino acids. V lost 11 bases to trimming and J lost 0 bases, with 17 bases between them. Germline V gives CDR1 LNHDA, CDR2 SQIVND (reference sequence). CDR3 nucleotides: TGTGCCGCAACCGACGGAACCTACTCTGGGGCCAACGTCCTGACTTTC. As protein: CAATDGTYSGANVLTF.

The sample holds many counts of this clonotype. This rearrangement joins TRBV6-1 to TRBJ1-1; no clear D gene. The V gene lost 8 bases and the J gene lost 8 bases, with 24 bases spanning the gap. CDR3 length equals 15 residues. The germline V gene encodes CDR1 MNHNS and CDR2 SASEGT. The CDR3 protein is CASRGAFATATEAFF. CDR3 coding DNA: TGTGCCAGCCGGGGAGCCTTTGCGACGGCGACCGAAGCTTTCTTT.